The 22 T cell receptor beta chains given below trace back to one sample, sequenced in a study of blood T cell repertoires in COVID-19. Using immunoSEQ multiplex PCR, the repertoire was profiled, and TCRdb retains in-frame clones only, with some absent. The sample holds 200,000 to 300,000 clones, about four fifths seen once. The sequenced sample was peripheral blood. Receptors were obtained from a woman younger than 35 with acute or convalescent COVID-19.

This clone has a handful of counts. The gene calls are TRBV10-2 and TRBJ2-7; D gene unclear. The CDR3 loop spans 14 amino acids. V was clipped by 6 bases and J by 4 bases, with 16 bases between them. Germline CDR1 WSHSY, CDR2 SAAADI. DNA of the CDR3: TGCGCCAGCAGGGATAACAGACCCCATTACGAGCAGTACTTC. This codes for CASRDNRPHYEQYF.

CDR3 DNA: TGTGCCAGCAGCTTGAAGCGGGACCACTACGAGCAGTACTTC. Encoded protein: CASSLKRDHYEQYF. The chain uses TRBV5-6 and TRBJ2-7, with 7 bases fitting TRBD2. CDR1 SGHDT and CDR2 YYEEEE come from the germline V gene. This CDR3 contains 14 residues. The junction had 4 bases not matched to a gene; V was cut back by 1 base and J by 3 bases.

In its sample, this clone was seen a few times. The gene calls are TRBV11-2 and TRBJ1-2, with 9 bases lining up with TRBD1. The CDR3 has 15 amino acids. Losses at the gene ends were 1 base for V and 5 bases for J; bases not matched to a gene: 5. Germline values: CDR1 SGHAT, CDR2 FQNNGV. CDR3 in amino acids: CASSLGQGVVYGYTF. The CDR3 DNA reads as TGTGCCAGCAGCTTAGGACAGGGGGTGGTGTATGGCTACACCTTC.

This clone showed up just once. The chain combines TRBV2 with TRBJ2-3, with 11 bases lining up with TRBD2. Per germline, CDR1 SNHLY and CDR2 FYNNEI. The V and J ends lost 6 bases and 7 bases, in that order; junction bases with no gene match: 12. The CDR3 loop spans 16 amino acids. CDR3 sequence reads: CASSEGLAEYLNTQYF. In DNA, the CDR3 is TGTGCCAGCAGCGAGGGACTAGCGGAGTACTTGAATACGCAGTATTTT.

V usage is TRBV7-9 and J usage is TRBJ2-1; 9 bases are a match to TRBD1. V lost 5 bases to trimming and J lost 8 bases; unmatched junction nucleotides: 10. The CDR3 is made up of 15 amino acids. Germline CDR1 is SEHNR and CDR2 is FQNEAQ (reference sequence). The CDR3 nucleotides read TGTGCCAGCAGCACTCCGGGACAGGGTAACGATGAGCAGTTCTTC. Protein: CASSTPGQGNDEQFF.

The chain has TRBV6-5 and TRBJ1-2; a possible D gene is TRBD1 (6 bases). V was shortened by 5 bases and J by 8 bases, with 21 bases between the two germline ends. Per germline, CDR1 MNHEY and CDR2 SVGAGI. The CDR3 contains 15 residues. As DNA, the CDR3 is TGTGCCAGCAGTCAGGTCCGGGACAAGGGCGGGGGCTACACCTTC. Amino acid sequence: CASSQVRDKGGGYTF.

The rearrangement uses TRBV5-4 and TRBJ2-5; 7 positions match TRBD1. The CDR3 totals 13 residues. Germline lookup yields CDR1 SGHNT and CDR2 YYREEE (reference sequence). J was trimmed by 5 bases and V by 0 bases; bases with no gene match: 1. Written as DNA, the CDR3 is TGTGCCAGCAGCTTGGACAGGGGTGAGACCCAGTACTTC. This gives the protein CASSLDRGETQYF.

The rearrangement links TRBV11-3 to TRBJ2-3; TRBD2 aligns across 10 bases. Germline CDR1 and CDR2: SGHNT and YENEEA. The CDR3 runs 17 residues. V lost 5 bases and J lost 4; bases outside the gene matches: 12. The CDR3, as DNA: TGTGCCAGCAGCCGGACAATAGCGGGAGGAGGCGCAGATACGCAGTATTTT. It encodes CASSRTIAGGGADTQYF.

This clone came up many times. The CDR3 DNA follows: TGCAGCGTTGATGCAGGGTTGGGTCAGCCCCAGCATTTT. This codes for CSVDAGLGQPQHF. V is TRBV29-1 and J is TRBJ1-5, with D possibly being TRBD1 (5 bases). This CDR3 region has 13 residues. Germline values: CDR1 SQVTM, CDR2 ANQGSEA. V dropped 3 bases and J dropped 6 bases, with 12 bases sitting between them.

This clone is a singleton in its sample. The J gene is TRBJ1-2, the V gene TRBV4-3; tentative D call: TRBD1 (6 bases). The V gene lost 4 bases and the J gene lost 7 bases, with 13 bases spanning the gap. This CDR3 has 13 amino acids. From germline, CDR1 is LGHNA and CDR2 YSLEER. CDR3 residues: CASSPWTDRGYTF. The CDR3 nucleotides read TGCGCCAGCAGCCCCTGGACAGACCGTGGCTACACCTTC.

The genes are TRBV13 and TRBJ2-7; D unclear. V dropped 1 base and J dropped 5 bases, with 9 bases sitting between them. The CDR3 is made up of 13 amino acids. Germline V CDR1 and CDR2: PRHDT, FYEKMQ (reference sequence). CDR3 nucleotide sequence: TGTGCCAGCAGCTTAGCGTCCGTCCACGAGCAGTACTTC. Encoded protein: CASSLASVHEQYF.

As concerns this clone: Being one base from a much bigger clone, this may be a read error. In DNA form, the CDR3 reads TGTGCCAGCAGCCAAGACAGGAACACTGAAGCTTTCTTT. This encodes CASSQDRNTEAFF. This rearrangement joins TRBV14 to TRBJ1-1; D not resolved. CDR3 size: 13 residues. V was pared by 0 bases and J by 1 base, with 3 bases between. Germline V gene sequence: CDR1 SGHDN, CDR2 FVKESK.

The rearrangement links TRBV5-6 to TRBJ2-7; 7 nucleotides align to TRBD2. Germline assignment: CDR1 SGHDT and CDR2 YYEEEE. V was clipped by 4 bases and J by 6 bases; unmatched bases: 13. This CDR3 region has 15 residues. The CDR3 reads CASSPIGGGPSEQYF. The CDR3 DNA is TGTGCCAGCAGCCCCATCGGGGGAGGGCCTAGCGAGCAGTACTTC.

This chain links TRBV6-2 or TRBV6-3 with TRBJ1-6; tentatively, D is TRBD1 (5 bases). Trimming pared 2 bases from V and 0 bases from J, leaving 14 bases between. The CDR3 runs to 18 residues. Germline loops: CDR1 MNHEY, CDR2 SVGEGT. Here the CDR3 DNA reads TGTGCCAGCAGTTACAGTTACAGGAGAAGCTCCTATAATTCACCCCTCCACTTT. It is translated as CASSYSYRRSSYNSPLHF.

A few counts support this clone. V usage is TRBV19 and J usage is TRBJ1-1; D uncertain. The CDR3 runs to 14 residues. Trimming left V 9 bases short and J 0 bases short, with 14 bases between. Germline V gene lookup returns CDR1 LNHDA and CDR2 SQIVND (reference sequence). This CDR3 reads CASQNRNMNTEAFF. CDR3 sequence (DNA): TGTGCCAGCCAAAACAGAAACATGAACACTGAAGCTTTCTTT. Complete variable domain (other parts from reference TRBV19 and TRBJ1-1): DGGITQSPKYLFRKEGQNVTLSCEQNLNHDAMYWYRQDPGQGLRLIYYSQIVNDFQKGDIAEGYSVSREKKESFPLTVTSAQKNPTAFYLCASQNRNMNTEAFFGQGTRLTVV.

This chain links TRBV27 with TRBJ2-3, with D possibly matching TRBD2 (6 bases). This CDR3 is 17 amino acids long. The germline gives CDR1 MNHEY, CDR2 SMNVEV (reference sequence). The ends were cut back, 2 bases at V and 0 bases at J, with 15 bases in the middle. The CDR3 DNA is TGTGCCAGCAGTTTAAGTCCTCTAGCGAGTAGCACAGATACGCAGTATTTT. Translated, it gives CASSLSPLASSTDTQYF.

The rearrangement links TRBV27 to TRBJ1-2; 7 bases map to TRBD1. CDR3 length: 19 amino acids. Germline V lookup: CDR1 MNHEY, CDR2 SMNVEV (reference sequence). The trim removed 7 bases at V and 3 bases at J, leaving 23 bases unmatched. The CDR3 nucleotides are TGTGCCAGCACCCCTGCACCAGGGGGGCAGCTCGTGGGGGACTATGGCTACACCTTC. Its translation is CASTPAPGGQLVGDYGYTF.

In its sample, this clone was seen once. This chain joins TRBV30 and TRBJ2-7, with 10 bases aligning to TRBD1. Germline V gene lookup returns CDR1 GTSNPN and CDR2 SVGIG (reference sequence). V gave up 2 bases and J gave up 4 bases; unmatched junction bases: 2. This CDR3 spans 13 amino acids. The CDR3 sequence: CAWSRQGAYEQYF. CDR3 coding DNA: TGTGCCTGGAGTCGACAGGGGGCTTACGAGCAGTACTTC.

The V gene is TRBV27, the J gene TRBJ2-2; TRBD1 aligns across 10 bases. After removal of 1 base from V and 6 bases from J, the junction contained 8 bases not matched to a gene. Germline CDR1 and CDR2: MNHEY and SMNVEV (reference sequence). CDR3 size: 17 residues. The CDR3 DNA follows: TGTGCCAGCAGTTTATTCACTGGGACAGGGGCCGCCGGGGAGCTGTTTTTT. Its protein product is CASSLFTGTGAAGELFF.

The rearrangement uses TRBV23-1 and TRBJ2-1, with 12 bases matching TRBD2. TRBV23-1 carries the ORF label, with uncertain function. The length of the CDR3 is 18 residues. Trimming took 7 bases from V and 4 from J; bases not matched to a gene: 14. The CDR3 region has the DNA TGCGCCAGCATCAGGGGGGGTCGACTAGCGGGAGAGTACAATGAGCAGTTCTTC. Its protein is CASIRGGRLAGEYNEQFF.

V gene TRBV9 combines with J gene TRBJ2-1; tentative D call: TRBD1 (6 bases). V shed 0 bases and J shed 6 bases, with 16 bases lying between them. This CDR3 is 16 amino acids long. Per the germline V gene, CDR1 is SGDLS and CDR2 is YYNGEE. The CDR3 region is CASSVEVGNRANEQFF. CDR3 DNA sequence: TGTGCCAGCAGCGTAGAAGTGGGAAACAGGGCCAATGAGCAGTTCTTC.

The chain carries TRBV28 and TRBJ1-5; tentatively, D is TRBD1 (6 bases). The V end lost 7 bases, the J end lost 0 bases, and 10 bases lay between the germline ends. Germline V gene sequence: CDR1 MDHEN, CDR2 SYDVKM. The CDR3 sequence is 14 residues long. The CDR3, as DNA: TGTGCCAGCACGGACAGCAATAGCAATCAGCCCCAGCATTTT. It yields the protein CASTDSNSNQPQHF.